Described below is a single TCR beta chain sequence and its context. Its antigen is not known. The entry originates in a study of vaccination effects on CD4 cells after COVID-19. Before sequencing, viral peptide pools were used by the ViraFEST assay to expand antigen-specific CD4+ T cells. The culture ran for 10 days before CD4+ T cells were isolated. PCR-confirmed SARS-CoV-2 infection occurred in the person between March and December 2020. All participants had two doses of either the BNT162b2 or mRNA-1273 vaccine. IL-2 at about 10 IU/ml and peptides at 9.5 to 10 ug/ml were added to cultured PBMC, around 2 million per well. The protocol was immunoSEQ multiplex PCR, while the TCRdb copy is restricted to in-frame clones and leaves out a portion. Of 13,000 to 15,000 clones listed, about 78% are singletons. The TCR comes from a human donor who had a prior SARS-CoV-2 infection. The sequencing used CD4+ T cells from PBMCs cultured with SARS-CoV-2 spike peptides, collected after COVID-19 vaccination.

In nucleotides, the CDR3 is TGTGCCAGCAGTAACACGTTTCGGACAGTACAAGAGACCCAGTACTTC. Translation gives CASSNTFRTVQETQYF. The chain is built from TRBV2 and TRBJ2-5; TRBD1 might be the D (6 bases). CDR1 SNHLY and CDR2 FYNNEI come from the germline V gene. There are 16 residues in the CDR3. V lost 5 bases and J lost 2, with 18 bases in between. The full variable domain, with the rest looked up from reference TRBV2 and TRBJ2-5, is EPEVTQTPSHQVTQMGQEVILRCVPISNHLYFYWYRQILGQKVEFLVSFYNNEISEKSEIFDDQFSVERPDGSNFTLKIRSTKLEDSAMYFCASSNTFRTVQETQYFGPGTRLLVL.